This T cell receptor (beta chain) was recovered during a study of T cell responses to AZD1222 COVID-19 vaccine. The V and J ends lost 6 bases and 2 bases respectively, with 19 bases between them. The CDR3 runs to 16 residues. The germline V gene encodes CDR1 SEHNR and CDR2 FQNEAQ (reference sequence). Measured with immunoSEQ multiplex PCR; TCRdb has only the in-frame clones, and not every one. The sample contains more than 150,000 clones, around 90% of which appear only once. Study-level points and caveats: Reportedly, nearly half of unique spike TCRs recognized epitopes outside B.1.351/B.1.1.7 mutations. The CD4 TCRs associated with vaccination extended across spike and predominated at 160-218 and 743-854. No day 14 peak samples; only post-peak repertoires were characterized. An increase in Spike-specific TCR breadth and depth was observed after two AZD1222 doses.

In regard to this clone: The antigen remains undetermined.

Source: peripheral blood, taken on day 0 of AZD1222 vaccination. This chain links TRBV7-9 with TRBJ2-5, with D tentatively TRBD1 (5 bases). This clonotype was sampled from an adult in good health. The CDR3 sequence is CASRPQTGHGQETQYF. As DNA, the CDR3 is TGTGCCAGCAGGCCTCAAACAGGACATGGGCAAGAGACCCAGTACTTC.